This is a list of T cell receptor beta chains from one sample in a study of shared clonotypes between healthy human individuals. The table came from immunoSEQ multiplex PCR; TCRdb's copy has only in-frame clones and leaves some out. This sample yields 2 million to 3 million clones, of which roughly 93% are seen a single time; 0.36% belongs to the top ten. Sequencing was performed on naive CD4+ T cells from PBMCs. Receptor source: a man aged 18 to 35 in good health. Some clones in this sample may be carry-over from other donors' samples. Both conserved end residues are trimmed from each CDR3.

V: TRBV29-1; J: TRBJ1-1; CDR3: SAVRVNTEAF
V: TRBV5-6; J: TRBJ2-7; CDR3: ASSFTQGPPR
V: TRBV10-2; J: TRBJ2-2; CDR3: ASFTSGRGEVTGELF
V: TRBV14; J: TRBJ2-5; CDR3: ASSQEVVETQY
V: TRBV5-1; J: TRBJ1-4; CDR3: ASSSGEHHEKLF
V: TRBV28; J: TRBJ1-3; CDR3: ASSLPVGAGNTIY
V: TRBV9; J: TRBJ2-2; CDR3: ASSPREGSTGELF
V: TRBV4-1; J: TRBJ2-3; CDR3: ASSQVAPLVWDTQY
V: TRBV28; J: TRBJ1-1; CDR3: ASSLGGAQGNTEAF
V: TRBV6-5; J: TRBJ2-7; CDR3: ASRTGTYEQY
V: TRBV19; J: TRBJ2-1; CDR3: ASSYPWTGPLAGF
V: TRBV27; J: TRBJ1-5; CDR3: ASSLLSTGSNQPQH
V: TRBV27; J: TRBJ2-2; CDR3: ASGYKNTGELF
V: TRBV27; J: TRBJ2-3; CDR3: ASSLLPTSTDTQY
V: TRBV18; J: TRBJ2-3; CDR3: ASSPSDTQY
V: TRBV7-9; J: TRBJ2-7; CDR3: ASSLGVAGDEQY
V: TRBV10-1; J: TRBJ2-5; CDR3: ASRGTSKGEETQY
V: TRBV7-2; J: TRBJ1-5; CDR3: ASSLYRGGNQPQH
V: TRBV2; J: TRBJ1-1; CDR3: ASDKETNTEAF
V: TRBV5-1; J: TRBJ2-2; CDR3: ASSWGTGTSGRAYTGELF
V: TRBV7-3; J: TRBJ2-3; CDR3: ASSPGLAITDTQY
V: TRBV5-1; J: TRBJ2-7; CDR3: ASSPRESKYEQY
V: TRBV4-3; J: TRBJ1-2; CDR3: ASSVEQGGNYGYT
V: TRBV6-5; J: TRBJ1-1; CDR3: ASSYPGVGGTEAF
V: TRBV28; J: TRBJ2-2; CDR3: ASKTPGGYTGELF
V: TRBV7-9; J: TRBJ2-4; CDR3: ASSLTFSVLAKNIQY
V: TRBV4-2; J: TRBJ1-5; CDR3: ASSQDDRGAGNQPQH
V: TRBV9; J: TRBJ2-1; CDR3: ASSVEGDPYNEQF
V: TRBV11-2; J: TRBJ2-2; CDR3: ASSPDRGGELF
V: TRBV7-9; J: TRBJ2-1; CDR3: ASSFLAGEGSNEQF
V: TRBV27; J: TRBJ2-1; CDR3: ASREGGSSYNEQF
V: TRBV2; J: TRBJ2-5; CDR3: ASSGRTSGQETQY
V: TRBV5-1; J: TRBJ2-1; CDR3: ASSLGGTSGPTEQF
V: TRBV2; J: TRBJ1-5; CDR3: ASSQDSRKNQPQH
V: TRBV10-3; J: TRBJ1-2; CDR3: AIRPGDMEGYT
V: TRBV7-2; J: TRBJ2-2; CDR3: ASSPRGAKFTGELF
V: TRBV5-1; J: TRBJ1-3; CDR3: ASSPGRPSSGNTIY
V: TRBV7-6; J: TRBJ1-2; CDR3: ASSLAPGSNYGYT
V: TRBV30; J: TRBJ2-6; CDR3: AWKGGSGANVLT
V: TRBV7-9; J: TRBJ1-1; CDR3: ASSLAERGWKNTEAF
V: TRBV5-1; J: TRBJ1-5; CDR3: ASSPDRGGQPQH
V: TRBV28; J: TRBJ1-5; CDR3: ASTRQSNQPQH
V: TRBV9; J: TRBJ2-7; CDR3: ASSRTSGGTYEQY
V: TRBV9; J: TRBJ2-3; CDR3: ASSPARGADTQY
V: TRBV2; J: TRBJ2-3; CDR3: ASSGGLAGGGDTQY
V: TRBV2; J: TRBJ1-4; CDR3: ASSYLQDSEKLF
V: TRBV9; J: TRBJ2-2; CDR3: ASSVATTSAGTGELF
V: TRBV7-9; J: TRBJ2-3; CDR3: ASSPWTATDTQY
V: TRBV9; J: TRBJ1-3; CDR3: ASSVAGQGSSGNTIY
V: TRBV6-4; J: TRBJ2-1; CDR3: ASSDVGGRSGNEQF
V: TRBV9; J: TRBJ1-3; CDR3: ASSVALTAGNTIY
V: TRBV2; J: TRBJ2-1; CDR3: ASSGLAGGHEQF
V: TRBV28; J: TRBJ1-1; CDR3: ASSPTGGGGGNTEAF
V: TRBV18; J: TRBJ2-7; CDR3: ASSLTGTASYEQY
V: TRBV18; J: TRBJ1-1; CDR3: ASSPEWVTEAF